This TCR beta chain was captured in a study of metastatic and nonmetastatic thyroid tumors. Study context: Repertoires from malignant and benign thyroid patients were compared across blood and tumor or nodule tissue.

The study's findings and limits: In both blood and tumor samples, TCR beta diversity was reported significantly higher for malignant than benign nodules.

Thyroid surgery was preceded by no treatment in any patient. As to this clone: What it binds is unknown.

The germline V and J ends were trimmed by 0 bases and 3 bases, with 6 bases remaining between them. The germline gives CDR1 GTSNPN, CDR2 SVGIG (reference sequence). This CDR3 is built from 12 residues. Authors' processing steps: A classifier of distant metastasis in papillary thyroid cancer was built from CDR3 differences (across clinicopathological groups). TCRdb redid the clone calls on the PCR reads using MiXCR. The V and J calls were determined by TCRdb, not by the authors. The sample holds 15,000 to 20,000 clones, roughly 20% seen once. The rearrangement joins TRBV30 to TRBJ2-7; the D is unclear. This receptor was taken from a male donor with papillary thyroid cancer or a benign thyroid nodule (not recorded which). Some clones in this sample may be carry-over from other donors' samples. Sequenced: tumor tissue. Here the CDR3 reads CAWSVSSYEQYF. The CDR3 bases are TGTGCCTGGAGTGTAAGCAGCTACGAGCAGTACTTC.